What follows describes a single T cell receptor beta chain. CDR3 length: 13 residues. Germline CDR1 reads LNHNV; CDR2 reads YYDKDF (reference sequence). V was clipped by 0 bases and J by 5 bases, with 7 bases between them. Sample donors were healthy Caucasian individuals that came from Russia, aged roughly 6 to 95. This entry belongs to a study of blood T cells in healthy people across ages. The second PCR ran about 6 to 11 cycles with a sample-barcoded 5' primer and J-beta primers. In TCRdb, the 5' RACE reads were re-called with MiXCR into one record per CDR3 protein. The sample lists about 1.4 million distinct CDR3 sequences, approximately 59% occurring once.

The sequencing input was blood. The receptor comes from a man aged 18 to 30 in good health. The V call is TRBV15, the J call TRBJ1-1; D gene ambiguous. DNA for the CDR3: TGTGCCACCAGCAGAGATTCGTTTACTGAAGCTTTCTTT. Translating it yields CATSRDSFTEAFF.